Ten or more counts support the clone carrying this T cell receptor beta chain. The CDR3 contains 13 residues. Germline CDR1 reads MDHEN; CDR2 reads SYDVKM. Trimming pared 3 bases from V and 4 bases from J, leaving 4 bases between. These data are taken from a study of patients and donors after allogeneic stem cell transplantation. TCRdb re-called the RT-PCR reads with MiXCR, one entry per CDR3 protein. The sample includes about 87,000 distinct CDR3 sequences, around 5% seen only once; the top ten take around 2.6%. Sequencing input: blood, either unsorted or a sorted T cell fraction (not recorded which). This TCR was recovered from a human donor who was either an allogeneic HSCT recipient or a stem cell or donor lymphocyte infusion donor (not recorded which). It is not recorded whose cells these are; they may come from a transplant donor. The rearrangement uses TRBV28 and TRBJ2-6; D ambiguous. The CDR3 is CASSFPGANVLTF. DNA of the CDR3: TGTGCCAGCAGTTTTCCGGGGGCCAACGTCCTGACTTTC.